The clone carrying this T cell receptor (beta chain) came up many times. What it binds is not known. Libraries for TCR beta were made by quantitative 5'-RACE with molecular barcodes. TCRdb processed the 5' RACE reads anew with MiXCR; each CDR3 protein has one entry. Here the sample spans a few hundred thousand distinct CDR3 sequences, more than 9.5% being singletons. The data derive from a study of CD8 T cells in ankylosing spondylitis. Points from the study as a whole: Clones linked to disease were reported to show significant enrichment in matched ankylosing spondylitis synovial fluid. A motif in TCR beta, a set of eight or nine highly homologous variants, appeared characteristic of ankylosing spondylitis blood. Relatively rare in peripheral blood, disease-linked clones were also CD8+. Some motif variants had been reported before (in reactive arthritis synovial fluid and blood).

The CDR3 is 14 residues long. The V gene's germline CDR1 is SGHTA and CDR2 FQGNSA. The V and J ends lost 5 bases and 8 bases respectively, with 16 bases between them. The TCR was taken from a male donor with ankylosing spondylitis. The material sequenced was blood, either unsorted or a sorted T cell fraction (not recorded which). V is TRBV7-2 and J is TRBJ2-1, with D perhaps TRBD1 (6 bases). The CDR3 is CASSQGRLRHEQFF. For the CDR3, the DNA is TGTGCCAGCAGCCAGGGGCGTTTGCGGCATGAGCAGTTCTTC. The full variable domain, its missing parts supplied by reference TRBV7-2 and TRBJ2-1, is GAGVSQSPSNKVTEKGKDVELRCDPISGHTALYWYRQSLGQGLEFLIYFQGNSAPDKSGLPSDRFSAERTGGSVSTLTIQRTQQEDSAVYLCASSQGRLRHEQFFGPGTRLTVL.